This note documents a single T cell receptor beta chain sequence. Its antigen is currently unknown. This sample was included in a study of response to subunit inactivated influenza vaccine. Study conclusions and caveats: It was suggested by the authors that few new T cells are recruited by each seasonal influenza vaccination.

TCRdb reprocessed the RT-PCR reads with MiXCR, giving one entry per CDR3 protein. The repertoire holds roughly 630,000 distinct CDR3 sequences, with 12% to 15% as singletons. The specimen was PBMCs from blood, collected around 14 days before vaccination. The source of this sequence is a man over 45 who received an inactivated influenza vaccine.

CDR3 DNA: TGTGCCAGCAGCTTAATGGTCGGCGGCGCCACAGATACGCAGTATTTT. Its translation is CASSLMVGGATDTQYF. The V call is TRBV7-2, the J call TRBJ2-3, with D unresolved. The V gene's germline CDR1 is SGHTA and CDR2 FQGNSA. The length of the CDR3 is 16 residues. V lost 2 bases and J lost 2, with 14 bases in between.